Listed below are T cell receptor beta chains from one sample, sequenced in a study of post-analysis software for immune sequencing data. Each CDR3 protein gets one entry after TCRdb re-called the PCR reads with MiXCR. The repertoire holds some 700,000 distinct CDR3 sequences, with approximately 60% as singletons. The sample taken for sequencing was blood. Source of these receptors: a girl aged 2 to 9 with multiple sclerosis. Each CDR3 is given with its conserved first and last residue. Each record gives: V gene, J gene, D gene, clone size, CDR3 protein, CDR3 DNA. The D gene is left open where the match is weak. The size field is filled for only some rows; it gives once, few, many or a size class.

TRBV20-1	TRBJ2-1	TRBD2	.	CSALRTRGNEQFF	TGCAGTGCATTACGGACTAGAGGGAATGAGCAGTTCTTC
TRBV27	TRBJ2-1	.	.	CASSRLEGAYNEQFF	TGTGCCAGCAGCCGACTAGAGGGGGCATACAATGAGCAGTTCTTC
TRBV9	TRBJ2-1	TRBD2	few	CASSVMGLATNEQFF	TGTGCCAGCAGCGTGATGGGACTAGCGACCAATGAGCAGTTCTTC
TRBV12-3/TRBV12-4	TRBJ2-7	.	.	CASSPIGGEQYF	TGTGCCAGCAGTCCCATTGGGGGTGAGCAGTACTTC
TRBV29-1	TRBJ1-2	.	once	CSVDPTENYGYTF	TGCAGCGTAGACCCGACAGAAAACTATGGCTACACCTTC
TRBV6-5	TRBJ1-2	.	.	CASSSKRTGDPYGYTF	TGTGCCAGCAGTTCTAAAAGGACTGGGGACCCATATGGCTACACCTTC
TRBV18	TRBJ2-5	TRBD2	.	CASSPYRGGQETQYF	TGTGCCAGCTCACCATATCGGGGGGGGCAAGAGACCCAGTACTTC
TRBV7-2	TRBJ2-7	.	.	CASSLEDPELAYEQYF	TGTGCCAGCAGCTTAGAGGACCCGGAGCTCGCCTACGAGCAGTACTTC
TRBV28	TRBJ1-1	.	once	CASSAMDTEAFF	TGTGCCAGCAGTGCCATGGACACTGAAGCTTTCTTT
TRBV29-1	TRBJ2-1	TRBD2	.	CSVEGSGGYNEQFF	TGCAGCGTTGAAGGAAGCGGGGGGTACAATGAGCAGTTCTTC
TRBV7-9	TRBJ1-4	.	.	CASSLPGDEKLFF	TGTGCCAGCAGCTTACCAGGGGACGAAAAACTGTTTTTT
TRBV30	TRBJ2-1	.	few	CAWSRLAAYNEQFF	TGTGCCTGGAGTCGATTAGCGGCCTACAATGAGCAGTTCTTC
TRBV25-1	TRBJ2-1	.	.	CASSVVRLSYNEQFF	TGTGCCAGCAGTGTTGTGCGCTTATCCTACAATGAGCAGTTCTTC
TRBV10-3	TRBJ1-2	.	.	CAISEIATGYGYTF	TGTGCCATCAGTGAAATTGCGACCGGTTATGGCTACACCTTC
TRBV12-3/TRBV12-4	TRBJ1-5	TRBD1	.	CASSLETGSPQHF	TGTGCCAGCAGTTTAGAGACAGGGTCTCCCCAGCATTTT
TRBV14	TRBJ2-7	TRBD1	.	CASSRQGANYEQYF	TGTGCCAGCAGTCGACAGGGGGCAAACTACGAGCAGTACTTC
TRBV7-2	TRBJ2-3	.	.	CASSLEGGSSDTQYF	TGTGCCAGCAGCTTAGAGGGGGGGTCCTCTGATACGCAGTATTTT
TRBV29-1	TRBJ2-5	.	few	CSVEAGAGTQYF	TGCAGCGTTGAGGCCGGTGCGGGCACCCAGTACTTC
TRBV4-2	TRBJ2-2	.	.	CASSQVEVGSTGELFF	TGTGCCAGCAGCCAAGTAGAAGTAGGGAGCACCGGGGAGCTGTTTTTT
TRBV6-2/TRBV6-3	TRBJ2-1	.	.	CASSYPEQFF	TGTGCCAGCAGTTATCCTGAGCAGTTCTTC
TRBV20-1	TRBJ2-5	TRBD2	.	CSARASGVQETQYF	TGCAGTGCTAGAGCTAGCGGGGTCCAAGAGACCCAGTACTTC